This T cell receptor (beta chain) emerged from a study of identical twins (dated by TCRdb to between 2015 and 2016). About the study as a whole: To test whether fetal clonotypes persist, the study used deep sequencing on TCR alpha and beta repertoires from monozygotic twins, unrelated adults of various ages, and cord blood. To rule out contamination, replicate twin experiments were performed at different times with different library preparation protocols.

Every donor was a healthy Caucasian. The twin cohort comprised three pairs of female monozygotic twins, all aged roughly 18 to 30 years. RNA for TCR libraries was isolated from peripheral blood mononuclear cells. Results the study describes overall, beyond this receptor: Conclusions relied on cross-sectional statistical analysis, since the same donors could not be followed over many years. Out-of-frame TCR alpha sharing in monozygotic twins was systematically underestimated by recombination models, whereas sharing between unrelated individuals was in agreement with the recombination models. In beta out-of-frame sequences, excess twin sharing was weaker, because having fewer shared sequences lowered the signal-to-noise ratio. Invariant T cells such as MAIT and iNKT could partly confound zero-insertion analyses, though diverse VJ usage argued against this for most clonotypes. Abundant cord blood beta clonotypes carried fewer insertions; young adult naive repertoires showed a weaker similar trend, while memory repertoires showed none. Compared with coincidental sharing between unrelated individuals, out-of-frame TCR alpha sequences shared between twins had an excess of sequences with low generation probability.

The CDR3 runs 14 amino acids, cysteine and phenylalanine included. Only CDR3 DNA remains: 42 bases, in frame from the first base. CDR1 and CDR2, per the germline V gene, are SGDLS and YYNGEE. Trimming takes 3 bases from V and 0 bases from J, and the germline ends sit 8 bases apart. Notes on this clonotype: Its antigen target is currently unknown. No much larger clone exists at a distance of one base, and base qualities are not known.

The library was built by means of 5' RACE. Sequencing was carried out with an Illumina HiSeq 2000. Template switching added a universal primer binding site, and the final cDNA carried a unique molecular identifier that allowed TCR cDNA molecules to be counted accurately. Specific primers in the conserved constant-segment region were used to synthesize first-strand cDNA for TCR alpha and beta chains. To control for contamination, every cDNA library carried two barcodes: a SMART-Mk sample barcode plus Illumina barcodes. TruSeq adapter sequences, together with Illumina sample barcodes, were added in two successive PCR steps. TCR alpha and beta cDNA libraries were sequenced on the Illumina HiSeq platform with custom primers. Per the source publication's procedure: MiGEC processed the raw reads to extract unique molecular identifiers, while MiXCR was used to determine the CDR3 positions. Recombination models were inferred per individual with the repgenHMM and IGoR tools using an EM algorithm. The analysis of shared clonotypes was done with the tcR package in R, with sharing normalized by the product of cloneset sizes. To study raw recombination without the effects of thymic and clonal selection, out-of-frame nonproductive sequences were analyzed. Starting from the raw public reads, TCRdb applied fastp trimming at Q25, assembled clones with MiXCR and retained in-frame beta chains. Identical CDR3 proteins give one entry, which carries the most common genes and DNA. The V and J calls follow TCRdb's processing rather than the paper's. This sample holds hundreds of thousands of distinct CDR3 sequences; about 20% were observed only once. The ten top clones hold about an eighth of the sample.

The same data also went into a second study, on T cells expressing NK-cell markers. The other study reports the following: Three sorted T-cell subsets (CD3+CD56+NKG2C+, CD3+CD56+NKG2C- and CD3+CD56-NKG2C+) from 8 or 9 donors had their TCR beta-chain repertoires profiled. Among the eight sequenced donors, seven were HCMV-seropositive and one was HCMV-seronegative. To restrict sorting to alphabetaTCR-expressing T cells, an anti-gammadeltaTCR antibody was added in several experiments. In six donors, the dominant CD3+CD56+NKG2C+ clonotypes were among the top 10 CD8+ clonotypes and accounted for about 1.0-7.5% of CD8+ T cells. Those dominant clonotypes were again the most abundant among CD3+CD56-NKG2C+ cells in a handful of donors, at about 28.3-65%. It remained unclear whether the expanded NKG2C-expressing T cell clones were specific for HCMV antigens. Randomly selected healthy volunteers, three men and five women, were used as the eight sequenced donors. To determine HCMV serostatus, a commercial ELISA kit was used to detect HCMV-specific IgG in serum. Bulk peripheral blood T-cell repertoires were additionally sequenced from unsorted PBMC for over 5 donors. MIGEC was used to demultiplex reads and group reads by UMI, and MiTCR was used to assemble and quantify clonotypes. To exclude erroneous sequences, only TCR cDNA sequences supported by at least two reads were retained. Downstream repertoire analysis used the tcR package, and clonotypes were matched across fractions by CDR3 nucleotide sequence plus V segment. Antigen specificity was annotated against VDJdb with VDJmatch, allowing one amino acid substitution in CDR3.

The chain employs TRBV9 and TRBJ2-3, and the D gene may be TRBD1, 6 bases matching. The sequence came from a woman younger than 30 in good health. The source material was PBMCs. CDR3 protein: CASSDRASTDTQYF. The nucleotide sequence reads as follows: TGTGCCAGCAGCGACAGGGCTAGCACAGATACGCAGTATTTT.